Sequencing of this TCR beta chain was carried out in a study of T cells in Graves' hyperthyroidism and ophthalmopathy (dated by TCRdb to between 2018 and 2020). Looking at the study overall: To identify TCR V-J signatures that set the groups apart, the researchers used a discovery cohort of about a hundred patients, made up of 40 to 45 with Graves' ophthalmopathy and some 56 with stable Graves' hyperthyroidism. Prospective prediction of ophthalmopathy was tested in an independent validation cohort consisting of some 18 hyperthyroidism patients and some 16 patients who later progressed to ophthalmopathy. The 100 or so discovery patients were randomly divided into training and test sets at a 7:3 ratio. Thyroid tissue and blood T-cell repertoires from several Graves' hyperthyroidism patients were also compared in the study. After sampling, hyperthyroidism patients received methimazole starting at 30 mg daily, and ophthalmopathy patients received high-dose intravenous methylprednisolone. TCR Vbeta CDR3 sequencing of 130 to 150 peripheral blood samples (more than 40 ophthalmopathy, 70 to 85 hyperthyroidism and roughly 17 progressor patients) is reported in the paper. The investigation overall reported the following: A model built on a 13 V-J signature distinguished ophthalmopathy from stable hyperthyroidism, reaching 85% to 90% sensitivity and approximately 83% specificity in cross-validation and 80%/75% in testing. In validation, progression to ophthalmopathy was predicted by the model with 70.59% sensitivity and roughly 76% specificity, a median of 6.5 months before onset. Sample size was not statistically predetermined, and blinding of investigators to group allocation was not performed. Most expanded thyroid clonotypes (frequency above 0.001) were also detected in blood, suggesting blood repertoires may reflect thyroid immune responses.

Amplification of TCR beta CDR3 regions was carried out from RNA transcripts. The first round of RT-PCR for the TCR CDR3 was performed with the HTBI primer set and the Qiagen OneStep RT-PCR kit. A second multiplex PCR round built the libraries, followed by size selection and purification. Paired-end sequencing of the libraries was performed with 100 bp reads on an Illumina HiSeq2000. As for the original processing: SOAPnuke was used to process the raw data, removing reads that contained adapters or uncalled bases, had a mean Phred below 15, or lacked an exact match to the constant primer or identifier. COPE v1.2.5 was used to merge high-quality paired reads, and clonotypes were defined as unique nucleotide sequences. MiTCR v1.1 was used to align clonotypes to the IMGT TRBV, TRBD and TRBJ reference segments. Only V-J combinations with frequency above 0.0001, covering about 99% of repertoires, were analysed. A TCS score was defined as the ratio of F50 (clonal expansion) to E x V (chaos), with BLOSUM62-based TCRdist applied between CDR3 peptides within each V-J. Welch's t-statistics and random forest reduced some 510 V-J features to 10 to 15, which were used in a naive Bayes classifier (R e1071). Thyroid-blood repertoire similarity was quantified with the Morisita-Horn index. TCRdb applied fastp at Q25 and MiXCR to the public reads, then kept only in-frame beta chains. Each entry merges the rows of one CDR3 protein and shows their most common DNA and genes. Here the V and J calls rest on TCRdb's processing, not on the authors' analysis. The sample records 540,000 or so distinct CDR3 sequences, around 42% of which are singletons. Of the sample, roughly 20% is held by the ten largest clones.

Any patient with an uncontrolled infection, another autoimmune disease, pregnancy or lactation was excluded. Diagnoses relied on clinical symptoms, serum thyroxine and TRAb, thyroid ultrasound and orbital computed tomography. Total RNA was extracted with Trizol reagent, and quality was checked on an Agilent 2100 Bioanalyzer. There are many counts of this clonotype. The specificity of this receptor is unknown. Base qualities are not recorded, but no much larger clone differs from it by a single base. This TCR was sampled from an adult woman with Graves' disease, either hyperthyroidism or ophthalmopathy (not recorded which). The sequenced sample was peripheral blood or thyroid tissue (not recorded which).

The encoded CDR3 is CSVRAALALETQYF. The sequenced DNA is TGCAGCGTCAGAGCGGCCCTAGCTTTGGAGACCCAGTACTTC. The chain employs TRBV29-1 and TRBJ2-5, and the D gene may be TRBD2, 5 bases matching. The CDR3 runs 14 residues from the cysteine to the phenylalanine. The read is trimmed to its CDR3 DNA, 42 bases read in frame from base 1. CDR1 and CDR2, per the germline V gene, are SQVTM and ANQGSEA. The V end loses 6 bases and the J end loses 5 bases, and a stretch of 19 bases separates them.